These 25 T cell receptor beta chains were all obtained from the same sample, sequenced in a study of control samples from healthy donors and cancer patients. Libraries were prepared by immunoSEQ multiplex PCR; TCRdb keeps only in-frame clonotypes and omits some of them. The table includes about 140,000 clones, 91% detected once. Material: blood. The receptor source for this set is a man aged 18 to 29 in good health.

The chain has TRBV6-4 and TRBJ1-2; D is unresolved. Trimming cost V 6 bases and J 2 bases, with 13 bases left between them. Germline V lookup: CDR1 MRHNA, CDR2 SNTAGT. The CDR3 length is 14 residues. As DNA, the CDR3 is TGTGCCAGCAGCCCCAGCCGGAGAAACTATGGCTACACCTTC. Translating gives CASSPSRRNYGYTF.

In its sample, this clone was seen once. The gene calls are TRBV19 and TRBJ1-2; D not certain. Germline V gene data show CDR1 as LNHDA and CDR2 as SQIVND (reference sequence). The V gene lost 5 bases and the J gene lost 4 bases, with 14 bases spanning the gap. The CDR3 contains 14 residues. The CDR3, as DNA: TGTGCCAGTAGTCCTAGTGGGGTGGGCTATGGCTACACCTTC. Amino acids: CASSPSGVGYGYTF.

V gene TRBV5-4 combines with J gene TRBJ1-2; the match to TRBD1 covers 9 bases. Germline V gene sequence: CDR1 SGHNT, CDR2 YYREEE (reference sequence). With V trimmed by 1 base and J by 5 bases, 3 bases remained unmatched. This CDR3 is built from 14 residues. The chain's CDR3 is CASSLRDREYGYTF. The CDR3 nucleotides are TGTGCCAGCAGCTTGCGGGACAGGGAATATGGCTACACCTTC. The full variable domain, with the rest looked up from reference TRBV5-4 and TRBJ1-2, is ETGVTQSPTHLIKTRGQQVTLRCSSQSGHNTVSWYQQALGQGPQFIFQYYREEENGRGNFPPRFSGLQFPNYSSELNVNALELDDSALYLCASSLRDREYGYTFGSGTRLTVV.

The rearrangement uses TRBV14 and TRBJ1-2; possible D gene TRBD1, 5 bases. Germline assignment: CDR1 SGHDN and CDR2 FVKESK. Trimming took 1 base from V and 9 from J, leaving 9 bases between them. The CDR3 has 12 residues. CDR3 sequence reads: CASSQAQGSYTF. The CDR3 DNA follows: TGTGCCAGCAGCCAAGCGCAGGGAAGCTACACCTTC.

The rearrangement joins TRBV29-1 to TRBJ1-1; D is unresolved. This CDR3 region has 15 residues. Trimming removed 4 bases at V and 0 bases at J, with 15 bases between. The germline gives CDR1 SQVTM, CDR2 ANQGSEA. The CDR3 region is CSVAGYREMNTEAFF. The CDR3 nucleotides read TGCAGCGTTGCGGGTTATAGGGAAATGAACACTGAAGCTTTCTTT.

This chain links TRBV30 with TRBJ2-3; possible D gene TRBD2, 6 bases. The V and J ends lost 1 base and 2 bases respectively, with 7 bases between them. This CDR3 has 13 residues. Germline CDR1 and CDR2: GTSNPN and SVGIG (reference sequence). CDR3 loop: CAWSGGVTDTQYF. CDR3 bases: TGTGCCTGGAGTGGGGGGGTCACAGATACGCAGTATTTT.

This clone was detected only a few times. The chain combines TRBV10-3 with TRBJ2-3; 10 bases line up with TRBD2. The junction had 10 bases not matched to a gene; V was cut back by 4 bases and J by 3 bases. CDR1 is ENHRY and CDR2 is SYGVKD in the germline V gene. The CDR3 is 17 residues long. Here the CDR3 reads CAISGDLGLARTDTQYF. The CDR3 DNA sequence: TGTGCCATCAGTGGGGATCTGGGACTAGCGAGAACAGATACGCAGTATTTT.

The chain has TRBV6-5 and TRBJ2-7; possibly TRBD1 for D (5 bases). Germline V gene data show CDR1 as MNHEY and CDR2 as SVGAGI. The CDR3 has 14 residues. The V gene lost 7 bases and the J gene lost 6 bases, with 19 bases spanning the gap. The CDR3 sequence: CASNSRTSFGEQYF. In DNA form, the CDR3 reads TGTGCCAGCAATTCTAGGACATCCTTCGGCGAGCAGTACTTC.

V and J are TRBV5-5 and TRBJ2-5, with D perhaps TRBD1 (6 bases). Germline CDR1 reads SGHKS; CDR2 reads YYEKEE (reference sequence). V shed 0 bases and J shed 5 bases, with 8 bases lying between them. The length of the CDR3 is 13 residues. As DNA, the CDR3 is TGTGCCAGCAGCTTGGACAGGGTGGAGACCCAGTACTTC. Protein sequence: CASSLDRVETQYF.

The genes are TRBV11-2 and TRBJ2-3; D is ambiguous. This CDR3 has 16 amino acids. The V gene lost 2 bases and the J gene lost 3 bases, with 15 bases spanning the gap. The V gene's germline CDR1 is SGHAT and CDR2 FQNNGV. The CDR3 region has the DNA TGTGCCAGCAGCTTACAGGTTAGCATGGGAACAGATACGCAGTATTTT. It codes for CASSLQVSMGTDTQYF. Using reference TRBV11-2 and TRBJ2-3 for the parts outside the CDR3, the full variable domain is EAGVAQSPRYKIIEKRQSVAFWCNPISGHATLYWYQQILGQGPKLLIQFQNNGVVDDSQLPKDRFSAERLKGVDSTLKIQPAKLEDSAVYLCASSLQVSMGTDTQYFGPGTRLTVL.

The chain uses TRBV7-2 and TRBJ2-7, with 9 bases fitting TRBD2. The CDR3 sequence is 15 residues long. J was trimmed by 0 bases and V by 0 bases; bases with no gene match: 0. Germline-derived CDR1 and CDR2 are SGHTA and FQGNSA. The CDR3 reads CASSLASGGSYEQYF. CDR3 nucleotide sequence: TGTGCCAGCAGCTTAGCTAGCGGGGGCTCCTACGAGCAGTACTTC.

The V call is TRBV10-3, the J call TRBJ1-2, with a weak D call TRBD1 (5 bases). This CDR3 is built from 14 residues. CDR1 and CDR2 (germline): ENHRY, SYGVKD. Trimming removed 6 bases at V and 3 bases at J, with 14 bases between. The CDR3 nucleotides are TGTGCCATCAGACGGACTATAGGGGACTATGGCTACACCTTC. Translation gives CAIRRTIGDYGYTF.

The J gene is TRBJ1-2, the V gene TRBV7-9; no clear D gene. The CDR3 is 15 amino acids. Trimming took off 1 base at V and 2 bases at J, with 11 bases between the two ends. Germline-derived CDR1 and CDR2 are SEHNR and FQNEAQ (reference sequence). The CDR3 sequence is CASSLGSRHNYGYTF. In DNA form, the CDR3 reads TGTGCCAGCAGCTTAGGCTCCCGACACAACTATGGCTACACCTTC.

The chain recombines TRBV7-2 with TRBJ1-1; 7 bases are a match to TRBD1. The CDR3 spans 15 residues. Losses at the gene ends were 2 bases for V and 1 base for J; bases not matched to a gene: 4. CDR1 is SGHTA, CDR2 FQGNSA, per germline. The CDR3 spells CASSLNAGGNTEAFF. In nucleotides, the CDR3 is TGTGCCAGCAGCTTAAACGCAGGGGGGAACACTGAAGCTTTCTTT.

This rearrangement joins TRBV6-1 to TRBJ1-4; D is possibly TRBD1 (5 bases). V lost 2 bases and J lost 7, with 14 bases in between. CDR3 length: 15 residues. Germline CDR1 MNHNS, CDR2 SASEGT. The CDR3 sequence is CASSEMGVRGEKLFF. As DNA, the CDR3 is TGTGCCAGCAGTGAAATGGGGGTAAGGGGTGAAAAACTGTTTTTT.

The chain employs TRBV3-1 (or the pseudogene TRBV3-2) and TRBJ1-5; D is unresolved. Germline V CDR1 and CDR2: LGHDT, YNNKEL (reference sequence). Trimming took off 4 bases at V and 3 bases at J, with 13 bases between the two ends. The CDR3 loop spans 15 amino acids. CDR3 nucleotide sequence: TGTGCCAGCAGCCCTTCGCTCCTAGTCAATCAGCCCCAGCATTTT. This translates into CASSPSLLVNQPQHF.

This chain connects TRBV12-5 to TRBJ1-3; D might be TRBD1 (5 bases). The V gene lost 6 bases and the J gene lost 0 bases, with 12 bases spanning the gap. The CDR3 is 15 residues long. Germline CDR1 is LGHNT and CDR2 is FRNRAP. DNA for the CDR3: TGTGCTAGTGGCCCGACAGATCGCTCTGGAAACACCATATATTTT. This translates into CASGPTDRSGNTIYF.

This clone was seen only a few times. The chain links TRBV11-3 to TRBJ2-3; 13 bases align to TRBD2. Germline-derived CDR1 and CDR2 are SGHNT and YENEEA. The CDR3 is 17 amino acids. With V trimmed by 5 bases and J by 1 base, 6 bases remained unmatched. CDR3 amino acids: CASSPGTSGVGTDTQYF. In DNA form, the CDR3 reads TGTGCCAGCAGCCCCGGGACTAGCGGGGTCGGCACAGATACGCAGTATTTT.

The V and J genes are TRBV5-4 and TRBJ1-1; D not resolved. Trimming removed 4 bases at V and 7 bases at J, with 14 bases between. Germline CDR1 and CDR2: SGHNT and YYREEE (reference sequence). This CDR3 region has 13 residues. The CDR3 bases are TGTGCCAGCAGCGTCCGGACGACCGGTGAAGCTTTCTTT. Amino acid sequence: CASSVRTTGEAFF.

Remarks on this clone: The same CDR3 arises from other DNA sequences in this sample as well. V usage is TRBV9 and J usage is TRBJ2-7; D unresolved. Germline values: CDR1 SGDLS, CDR2 YYNGEE. Trimming took 0 bases from V and 0 from J, leaving 7 bases between them. The CDR3 runs 14 residues. Here the CDR3 reads CASSVGAGSYEQYF. The CDR3, as DNA: TGTGCCAGCAGCGTAGGGGCAGGCTCCTACGAGCAGTACTTC.

The rearrangement uses TRBV5-1 and TRBJ1-3; tentatively, D is TRBD1 (6 bases). Per the germline V gene, CDR1 is SGHRS and CDR2 is YFSETQ. The V end was cut by 0 bases, the J end by 2 bases, with 12 bases between. This CDR3 comprises 16 residues. The CDR3 bases are TGCGCCAGCAGCTTGGGGGGCAGGGGTGCTGGAAACACCATATATTTT. Protein sequence: CASSLGGRGAGNTIYF. The full variable domain, completed using reference TRBV5-1 and TRBJ1-3, is KAGVTQTPRYLIKTRGQQVTLSCSPISGHRSVSWYQQTPGQGLQFLFEYFSETQRNKGNFPGRFSGRQFSNSRSEMNVSTLELGDSALYLCASSLGGRGAGNTIYFGEGSWLTVV.

The genes are TRBV27 and TRBJ1-4; perhaps TRBD1 as D (6 bases). The germline gives CDR1 MNHEY, CDR2 SMNVEV (reference sequence). Trimming stripped 6 bases from V and 1 base from J, with 12 bases between. The CDR3 contains 15 residues. CDR3: CASRPYRETNEKLFF. The DNA of the CDR3 is TGTGCCAGCAGGCCCTACAGGGAAACTAATGAAAAACTGTTTTTT.

The chain has TRBV5-5 and TRBJ2-3; D unresolved. There are 13 residues in the CDR3. The germline V gene encodes CDR1 SGHKS and CDR2 YYEKEE (reference sequence). Trimming stripped 1 base from V and 0 bases from J, with 3 bases between. The chain's CDR3 is CASSLYSTDTQYF. CDR3 DNA: TGTGCCAGCAGCTTGTATAGCACAGATACGCAGTATTTT.

The genes are TRBV18 and TRBJ1-3; weak D call: TRBD1 (6 bases). The CDR3 runs to 15 residues. The germline V and J ends were trimmed by 3 bases and 1 base, with 10 bases remaining between them. Germline V gene sequence: CDR1 KGHSH, CDR2 LQKENI. The CDR3 DNA reads TGTGCCAGCTCACCCAATACAGGGTCTGGAAACACCATATATTTT. Protein: CASSPNTGSGNTIYF.

This rearrangement joins TRBV29-1 to TRBJ1-2; TRBD1 is a possible D gene (6 bases). This CDR3 comprises 13 residues. V was clipped by 6 bases and J by 3 bases, with 14 bases between them. CDR1 and CDR2 from the germline V gene are SQVTM and ANQGSEA. The CDR3 DNA follows: TGCAGCGTCATGAAGGGGGGGGACTATGGCTACACCTTC. Its translation is CSVMKGGDYGYTF.